Listed below are T cell receptor beta chains from one sample, sequenced in a study of T cells in Graves' hyperthyroidism and ophthalmopathy. Each CDR3 protein gets one entry after TCRdb re-called the multiplex PCR reads with MiXCR. The sample holds 540,000 or so distinct CDR3 sequences, 15% to 17% seen once. The sequencing input was blood. These TCRs come from a woman between 25 and 40 years old with Graves' hyperthyroidism. CDR3s include the opening cysteine and the closing phenylalanine or tryptophan. The order of the fields is V gene, CDR3 length, J gene, clone size, D gene, CDR3 protein, CDR3 DNA. The D gene is left open where the match is weak. Clone size is shown for a subset of rows, as once, few, many or a class of expanded clone.

v_gene: TRBV20-1; len: 16; j_gene: TRBJ1-6; abundance: -; d_gene: -; CDR3aa: CSAREPQRSDNSPLHF; CDR3nt: TGCAGTGCTAGAGAACCTCAGAGGAGTGATAATTCACCCCTCCACTTT
v_gene: TRBV5-5; len: 16; j_gene: TRBJ1-5; abundance: many; d_gene: TRBD1; CDR3aa: CASSSYDRGKNQPQHF; CDR3nt: TGTGCCAGCAGCTCTTATGACAGGGGAAAGAATCAGCCCCAGCATTTT
v_gene: TRBV24-1; len: 13; j_gene: TRBJ2-7; abundance: few; d_gene: -; CDR3aa: CATSDTNSYEQYF; CDR3nt: TGTGCCACCAGTGATACGAACTCCTACGAGCAGTACTTC
v_gene: TRBV28; len: 16; j_gene: TRBJ2-1; abundance: -; d_gene: -; CDR3aa: CAGSFALAFSYNEQFF; CDR3nt: TGTGCCGGCAGTTTCGCTCTGGCGTTCTCCTACAATGAGCAGTTCTTC
v_gene: TRBV5-1; len: 14; j_gene: TRBJ2-5; abundance: few; d_gene: -; CDR3aa: CASSSRGLIETQYF; CDR3nt: TGCGCCAGCAGTTCTCGGGGACTCATCGAGACCCAGTACTTC
v_gene: TRBV11-2; len: 13; j_gene: TRBJ1-3; abundance: many; d_gene: -; CDR3aa: CASSFKGGNTIYF; CDR3nt: TGTGCCAGCAGCTTTAAGGGGGGAAACACCATATATTTT
v_gene: TRBV5-1; len: 15; j_gene: TRBJ1-4; abundance: many; d_gene: TRBD1; CDR3aa: CASSLRRQGDEKLFF; CDR3nt: TGCGCCAGCAGCTTGCGACGACAGGGAGACGAAAAACTGTTTTTT
v_gene: TRBV28; len: 15; j_gene: TRBJ1-1; abundance: many; d_gene: -; CDR3aa: CASSLVDGPNTEAFF; CDR3nt: TGTGCCAGCAGTTTAGTAGACGGACCGAACACTGAAGCTTTCTTT
v_gene: TRBV2; len: 16; j_gene: TRBJ2-5; abundance: -; d_gene: -; CDR3aa: CASAEEDGRGGETQYF; CDR3nt: TGTGCCAGCGCCGAAGAAGACGGGAGAGGCGGAGAGACCCAGTACTTC
v_gene: TRBV20-1; len: 14; j_gene: TRBJ1-1; abundance: many; d_gene: -; CDR3aa: CSARDLGRITEAFF; CDR3nt: TGCAGTGCTAGAGATCTCGGCAGGATCACTGAAGCTTTCTTT
v_gene: TRBV6-5; len: 16; j_gene: TRBJ1-1; abundance: few; d_gene: -; CDR3aa: CASSYSIGHLNTEAFF; CDR3nt: TGTGCCAGCAGTTACTCGATAGGACACCTTAACACTGAAGCTTTCTTT
v_gene: TRBV20-1; len: 14; j_gene: TRBJ2-5; abundance: many; d_gene: TRBD1; CDR3aa: CSALGTGVEETQYF; CDR3nt: TGCAGTGCCCTAGGGACAGGGGTGGAAGAGACCCAGTACTTC
v_gene: TRBV12-3/TRBV12-4; len: 15; j_gene: TRBJ2-7; abundance: -; d_gene: -; CDR3aa: CASSSERFSSYEQYF; CDR3nt: TGTGCCAGCTCATCGGAACGGTTCAGTTCCTACGAGCAGTACTTC
v_gene: TRBV18; len: 12; j_gene: TRBJ2-5; abundance: many; d_gene: -; CDR3aa: CASSPAGETQYF; CDR3nt: TGTGCCAGCTCACCGGCAGGGGAGACCCAGTACTTC
v_gene: TRBV12-3/TRBV12-4; len: 16; j_gene: TRBJ2-7; abundance: many; d_gene: TRBD1; CDR3aa: CASSPEGTGGGYEQYF; CDR3nt: TGTGCCAGCAGTCCAGAGGGGACAGGGGGCGGTTACGAGCAGTACTTC
v_gene: TRBV28; len: 15; j_gene: TRBJ2-1; abundance: many; d_gene: -; CDR3aa: CASSSSRMGYNEQFF; CDR3nt: TGTGCCAGCAGTTCTAGCAGGATGGGTTACAATGAGCAGTTCTTC
v_gene: TRBV6-8; len: 14; j_gene: TRBJ2-2; abundance: many; d_gene: TRBD1; CDR3aa: CASSRQGHPGELFF; CDR3nt: TGTGCCAGCAGCCGACAGGGTCATCCCGGGGAGCTGTTTTTT
v_gene: TRBV6-2/TRBV6-3; len: 17; j_gene: TRBJ1-1; abundance: few; d_gene: -; CDR3aa: CASSYLRTSTFPTEAFF; CDR3nt: TGTGCCAGCAGTTACCTTAGGACATCAACCTTCCCCACTGAAGCTTTCTTT
v_gene: TRBV27; len: 17; j_gene: TRBJ2-3; abundance: -; d_gene: TRBD2; CDR3aa: CASSFSLAGPNTDTQYF; CDR3nt: TGTGCCAGCAGTTTTTCACTAGCGGGTCCAAACACAGATACGCAGTATTTT
v_gene: TRBV10-3; len: 12; j_gene: TRBJ2-5; abundance: few; d_gene: TRBD2; CDR3aa: CAISDDGRAQYF; CDR3nt: TGTGCCATCAGTGACGACGGGAGGGCACAGTACTTC
v_gene: TRBV6-1; len: 12; j_gene: TRBJ1-5; abundance: few; d_gene: -; CDR3aa: CASSEWDQPQHF; CDR3nt: TGTGCCAGCAGTGAATGGGATCAGCCCCAGCATTTT
v_gene: TRBV6-1; len: 12; j_gene: TRBJ2-3; abundance: many; d_gene: -; CDR3aa: CASNERTDTQYF; CDR3nt: TGTGCCAGCAACGAGCGCACAGATACGCAGTATTTT
v_gene: TRBV30; len: 13; j_gene: TRBJ1-3; abundance: many; d_gene: -; CDR3aa: CAWSIKAGNTIYF; CDR3nt: TGTGCCTGGAGTATTAAGGCTGGAAACACCATATATTTT
v_gene: TRBV20-1; len: 15; j_gene: TRBJ2-7; abundance: many; d_gene: -; CDR3aa: CSARDRRPGLLEQYF; CDR3nt: TGCAGTGCTAGAGATCGTCGCCCTGGGCTACTGGAGCAGTACTTC
v_gene: TRBV7-9; len: 15; j_gene: TRBJ2-7; abundance: many; d_gene: TRBD1; CDR3aa: CASSLTGTGAGEQYF; CDR3nt: TGTGCCAGCAGCCTAACCGGGACAGGTGCGGGCGAGCAGTACTTC
v_gene: TRBV5-1; len: 15; j_gene: TRBJ2-3; abundance: once; d_gene: -; CDR3aa: CASSAGHPGTDTQYF; CDR3nt: TGCGCCAGCAGCGCCGGGCACCCAGGGACAGATACGCAGTATTTT
v_gene: TRBV6-2/TRBV6-3; len: 15; j_gene: TRBJ2-1; abundance: -; d_gene: TRBD2; CDR3aa: CASSNLAGSYNEQFF; CDR3nt: TGTGCCAGCAGCAACCTAGCGGGATCCTACAATGAGCAGTTCTTC
v_gene: TRBV19; len: 12; j_gene: TRBJ2-7; abundance: -; d_gene: -; CDR3aa: CASSIVGHEQYF; CDR3nt: TGTGCCAGTAGTATCGTGGGTCACGAGCAGTACTTC
v_gene: TRBV18; len: 14; j_gene: TRBJ2-7; abundance: many; d_gene: -; CDR3aa: CASSPDEGSYEQYF; CDR3nt: TGTGCCAGCTCACCAGACGAGGGCTCCTACGAGCAGTACTTC
v_gene: TRBV2; len: 14; j_gene: TRBJ1-5; abundance: many; d_gene: TRBD1; CDR3aa: CASSGTGHGQPQHF; CDR3nt: TGTGCCAGCAGCGGGACAGGGCATGGTCAGCCCCAGCATTTT
v_gene: TRBV20-1; len: 14; j_gene: TRBJ2-7; abundance: many; d_gene: TRBD2; CDR3aa: CSADRTSGRGEQYF; CDR3nt: TGCAGTGCTGACCGGACTAGCGGGAGAGGCGAGCAGTACTTC
v_gene: TRBV11-2; len: 16; j_gene: TRBJ2-7; abundance: few; d_gene: TRBD2; CDR3aa: CANSPLGAQVAGEQYF; CDR3nt: TGTGCCAACAGCCCCCTTGGGGCCCAGGTAGCGGGCGAGCAGTACTTC
v_gene: TRBV27; len: 15; j_gene: TRBJ2-7; abundance: -; d_gene: TRBD1; CDR3aa: CASSNRDRGIHEQYF; CDR3nt: TGTGCCAGCAGTAACCGGGACAGGGGGATCCACGAGCAGTACTTC
v_gene: TRBV3-1; len: 16; j_gene: TRBJ1-6; abundance: -; d_gene: -; CDR3aa: CASTYRGMDYNSPLHF; CDR3nt: TGTGCCAGCACCTACCGGGGGATGGACTATAATTCACCCCTCCACTTT
v_gene: TRBV6-2/TRBV6-3; len: 15; j_gene: TRBJ2-5; abundance: many; d_gene: TRBD2; CDR3aa: CASSTLAGAVETQYF; CDR3nt: TGTGCCAGCAGTACCTTAGCGGGAGCGGTAGAGACCCAGTACTTC
v_gene: TRBV19; len: 16; j_gene: TRBJ2-1; abundance: few; d_gene: TRBD2; CDR3aa: CASRTVLAGKDNEQFF; CDR3nt: TGTGCCAGTAGAACAGTACTAGCGGGCAAAGACAATGAGCAGTTCTTC
v_gene: TRBV6-2/TRBV6-3; len: 15; j_gene: TRBJ2-3; abundance: few; d_gene: -; CDR3aa: CASSYSQMEADTQYF; CDR3nt: TGTGCCAGCAGTTATTCGCAGATGGAGGCAGATACGCAGTATTTT
v_gene: TRBV5-1; len: 16; j_gene: TRBJ1-1; abundance: few; d_gene: -; CDR3aa: CASSLEGGVMNTEAFF; CDR3nt: TGCGCCAGCAGCTTGGAGGGGGGCGTAATGAACACTGAAGCTTTCTTT
v_gene: TRBV7-9; len: 15; j_gene: TRBJ2-1; abundance: -; d_gene: TRBD2; CDR3aa: CASSSGLSGRGEQFF; CDR3nt: TGTGCCAGCAGCTCTGGACTGAGCGGGAGGGGTGAGCAGTTCTTC
v_gene: TRBV5-1; len: 16; j_gene: TRBJ2-7; abundance: many; d_gene: TRBD2; CDR3aa: CASSPPGLAGINEQYF; CDR3nt: TGCGCCAGCAGCCCCCCAGGACTAGCGGGAATTAACGAGCAGTACTTC
v_gene: TRBV28; len: 13; j_gene: TRBJ1-2; abundance: few; d_gene: -; CDR3aa: CASSLSLSYGYTF; CDR3nt: TGTGCCAGCAGTTTGTCCCTTTCTTATGGCTACACCTTC
v_gene: TRBV20-1; len: 14; j_gene: TRBJ1-3; abundance: few; d_gene: -; CDR3aa: CSASGLLSGNTIYF; CDR3nt: TGCAGTGCTAGCGGACTCCTCTCTGGAAACACCATATATTTT
v_gene: TRBV27; len: 14; j_gene: TRBJ1-1; abundance: many; d_gene: -; CDR3aa: CASSLSIANTEAFF; CDR3nt: TGTGCCAGCAGTTTATCGATCGCTAACACTGAAGCTTTCTTT
v_gene: TRBV28; len: 13; j_gene: TRBJ1-2; abundance: many; d_gene: -; CDR3aa: CASSPPGRGGYTF; CDR3nt: TGTGCCAGCAGTCCGCCTGGGCGAGGCGGCTACACCTTC
v_gene: TRBV27; len: 12; j_gene: TRBJ2-7; abundance: few; d_gene: -; CDR3aa: CASIGNSYEQYF; CDR3nt: TGTGCCAGCATAGGCAACTCCTACGAGCAGTACTTC
v_gene: TRBV6-2/TRBV6-3; len: 13; j_gene: TRBJ2-7; abundance: many; d_gene: TRBD1; CDR3aa: CASSYGTDYEQYF; CDR3nt: TGTGCCAGCAGTTACGGGACAGACTACGAGCAGTACTTC
v_gene: TRBV20-1; len: 16; j_gene: TRBJ2-7; abundance: many; d_gene: -; CDR3aa: CSARDKRNGITYEQYF; CDR3nt: TGCAGTGCTAGAGATAAGCGGAACGGGATTACCTACGAGCAGTACTTC
v_gene: TRBV20-1; len: 12; j_gene: TRBJ2-1; abundance: many; d_gene: -; CDR3aa: CSASPAVDEQFF; CDR3nt: TGCAGTGCTAGTCCAGCGGTCGATGAGCAGTTCTTC